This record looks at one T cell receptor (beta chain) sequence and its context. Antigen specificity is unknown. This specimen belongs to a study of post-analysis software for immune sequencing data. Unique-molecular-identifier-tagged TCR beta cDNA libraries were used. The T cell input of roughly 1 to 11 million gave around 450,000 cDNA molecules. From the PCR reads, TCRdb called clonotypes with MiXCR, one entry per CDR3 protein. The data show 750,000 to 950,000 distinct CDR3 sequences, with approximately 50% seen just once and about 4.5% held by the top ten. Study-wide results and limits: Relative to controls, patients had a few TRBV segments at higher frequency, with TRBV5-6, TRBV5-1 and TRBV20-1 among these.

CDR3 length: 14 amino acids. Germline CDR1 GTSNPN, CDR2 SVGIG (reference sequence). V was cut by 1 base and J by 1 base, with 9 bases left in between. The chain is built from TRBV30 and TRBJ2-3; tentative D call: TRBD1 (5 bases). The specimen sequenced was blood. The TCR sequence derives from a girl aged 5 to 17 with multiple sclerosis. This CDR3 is CAWSAQDRTDTQYF. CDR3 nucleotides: TGTGCCTGGAGTGCACAGGACCGCACAGATACGCAGTATTTT.